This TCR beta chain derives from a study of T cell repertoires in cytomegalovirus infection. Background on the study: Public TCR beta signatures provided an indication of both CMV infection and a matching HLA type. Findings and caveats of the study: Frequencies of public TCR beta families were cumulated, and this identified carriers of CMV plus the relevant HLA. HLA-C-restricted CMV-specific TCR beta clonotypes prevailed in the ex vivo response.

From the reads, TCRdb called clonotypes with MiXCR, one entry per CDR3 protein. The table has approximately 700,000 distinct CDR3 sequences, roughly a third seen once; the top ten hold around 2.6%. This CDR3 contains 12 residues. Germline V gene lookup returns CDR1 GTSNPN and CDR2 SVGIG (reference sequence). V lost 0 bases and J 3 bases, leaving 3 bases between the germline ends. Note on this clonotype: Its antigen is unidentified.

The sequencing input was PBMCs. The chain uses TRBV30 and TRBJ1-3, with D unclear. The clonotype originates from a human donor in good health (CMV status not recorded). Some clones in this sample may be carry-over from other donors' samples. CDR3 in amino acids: CAWSVVGNTIYF. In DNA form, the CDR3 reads TGTGCCTGGAGTGTAGTTGGAAACACCATATATTTT.